This T cell receptor beta chain was recovered during a study of T cells in Graves' hyperthyroidism and ophthalmopathy. Amplified TCR beta CDR3 regions came from RNA transcripts. The study used the HTBI primer set for a first-round RT-PCR of the TCR CDR3. TCRdb independently ran MiXCR on the multiplex PCR reads; one entry per CDR3 protein. The sample lists hundreds of thousands of distinct CDR3 sequences; roughly 25% were seen once. This clonotype turned up a few times. The CDR3 sequence is 14 residues long. Trimming pared 6 bases from V and 4 bases from J, leaving 16 bases between. The V gene's germline CDR1 is SNHLY and CDR2 FYNNEI.

Material: blood. The receptor comes from a man between 45 and 60 years old with Graves' hyperthyroidism. This sequence joins TRBV2 and TRBJ2-7; no firm D call. CDR3 sequence reads: CASSASQISYEQYF. The CDR3 DNA reads as TGTGCCAGCAGCGCTAGTCAAATTTCGTACGAGCAGTACTTC.